This TCR beta chain was retrieved from a study of OX40 agonist ivuxolimab in advanced cancers. Turning to the overall study: Ivuxolimab, which targeted the costimulatory receptor OX40 (CD134), was an agonistic, fully human IgG2 monoclonal antibody. Of the approximately 50 dose-escalation patients, hepatocellular carcinoma was present in about 20, melanoma in roughly 15, renal cell carcinoma in 9 and head and neck cancer in 9. In the dose-escalation cohort, more than 75% of patients were male, and the mean age was around 60 years, with a range of about 23 to 85. Patients were allowed to have had prior anti-PD-1, anti-PD-L1 or anti-CTLA-4 therapy, and about 40% of the dose-escalation patients had been treated with checkpoint inhibitors. The paper covers the monotherapy dose-escalation part of the phase I ivuxolimab trial, which included N ≈ 50 patients. Intravenous ivuxolimab was administered to patients every 2 weeks at six dose levels: 0.01, 0.1, 0.3, 1.5, 3 and 10 mg/kg. Partial responses occurred in three dose-escalation patients, of whom one had hepatocellular carcinoma and two had cutaneous melanoma. Peripheral TCRbeta sequencing was intended to test whether TCR sequence diversity was altered and clonal T-cell expansion was caused by ivuxolimab. Summary of the overall study and its limitations: At doses of 0.1 to 3.0 mg/kg, clonal expansion of both CD4+ and CD8+ blood T cells was observed from baseline to week 6. The antigen specificity of the clonally expanded peripheral T cells was not determined. Low levels of normalized T-cell clonal expansion were also seen in some patients who did not respond. After ivuxolimab, expanded clones were on average more numerous among CD8+ T cells than among CD4+ T cells. Partial responders in the 0.1-3.0 mg/kg groups had among the lowest normalized peripheral clonal expansion, especially among CD8+ T cells.

Details on this clone: Its antigen specificity is not known. No quality values exist for individual bases; no much larger clone is one base distant.

Genomic DNA was isolated from the sorted cells so that the TCRbeta CDR3 region could be sequenced. TCRbeta CDR3 regions were sequenced using the immunoSEQ Assay. In its TCRdb copy, this immuneACCESS table keeps in-frame sequences only and misses some clones. Where compared with another copy, unresolved V genes explain less than half of these, and the others have no known cause. The sample table holds 71,000 or so clones, of which roughly 77% were seen once. The ten top clones hold over 4% of the sample. Reading the germline V gene gives CDR1 SQVTM and CDR2 ANQGSEA. Counted from cysteine to phenylalanine, this CDR3 has 13 amino acids. Only the CDR3 DNA stays, 39 bases, in frame from base 1. Compared with germline, V lacks 8 bases and J lacks 7 bases; bases without a gene match: 12. The trial excluded patients who had a history of autoimmune disease or who were on systemic immunosuppression. Peripheral blood for TCR sequencing was collected from all dose cohorts at baseline, on cycle 4 day 1, and on cycle 7 day 1. Samples came from an open-label, multicenter, first-in-human phase I dose-escalation trial of ivuxolimab. Adults with locally advanced or metastatic melanoma, renal cell carcinoma, hepatocellular carcinoma or head and neck squamous cell carcinoma were enrolled in the trial. Before TCR sequencing, CD4+ T cells and CD8+ T cells from peripheral blood were sorted into separate populations.

Source: CD4+ or CD8+ T cells sorted from blood, taken in a trial of the OX40 agonist ivuxolimab. The rearranged segments are TRBV29-1 and TRBJ1-2, and 8 junction bases match TRBD1. The receptor was derived from an adult with an advanced solid tumor such as melanoma, head and neck, liver or kidney cancer. This receptor carries the CDR3 CSTPGGPSSGYTF. The DNA sequence reads TGCAGCACCCCAGGGGGCCCTTCCTCTGGCTACACCTTC.